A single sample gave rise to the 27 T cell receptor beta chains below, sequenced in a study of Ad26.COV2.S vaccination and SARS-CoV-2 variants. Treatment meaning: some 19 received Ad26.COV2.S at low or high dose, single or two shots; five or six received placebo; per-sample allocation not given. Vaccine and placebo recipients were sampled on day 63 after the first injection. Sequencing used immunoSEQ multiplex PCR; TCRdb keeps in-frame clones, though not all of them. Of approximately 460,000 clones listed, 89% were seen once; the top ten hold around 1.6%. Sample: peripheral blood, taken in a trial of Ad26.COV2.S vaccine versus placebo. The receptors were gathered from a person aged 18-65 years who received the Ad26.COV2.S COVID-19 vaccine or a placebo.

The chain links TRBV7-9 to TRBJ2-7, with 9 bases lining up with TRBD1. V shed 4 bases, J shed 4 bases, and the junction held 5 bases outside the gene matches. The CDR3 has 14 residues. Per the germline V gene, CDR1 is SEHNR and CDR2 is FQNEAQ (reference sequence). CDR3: CASSSGQGTYEQYF. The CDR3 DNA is TGTGCCAGCAGCTCCGGACAGGGGACGTACGAGCAGTACTTC.

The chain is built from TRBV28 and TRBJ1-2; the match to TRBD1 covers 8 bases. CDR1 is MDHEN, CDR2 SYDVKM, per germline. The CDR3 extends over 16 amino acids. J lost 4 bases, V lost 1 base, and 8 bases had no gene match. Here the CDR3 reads CASSLLGGQAGYGYTF. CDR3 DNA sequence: TGTGCCAGCAGTTTATTGGGGGGACAGGCGGGCTATGGCTACACCTTC.

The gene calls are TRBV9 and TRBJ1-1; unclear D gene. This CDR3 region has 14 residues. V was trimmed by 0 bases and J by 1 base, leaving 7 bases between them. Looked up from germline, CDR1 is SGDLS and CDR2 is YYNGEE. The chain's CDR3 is CASSVALKNTEAFF. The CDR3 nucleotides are TGTGCCAGCAGCGTAGCACTCAAGAACACTGAAGCTTTCTTT.

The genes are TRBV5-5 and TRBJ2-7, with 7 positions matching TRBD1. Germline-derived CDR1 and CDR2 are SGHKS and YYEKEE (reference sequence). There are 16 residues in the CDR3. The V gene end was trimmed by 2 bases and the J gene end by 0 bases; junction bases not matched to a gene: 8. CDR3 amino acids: CASSFRSGTVSYEQYF. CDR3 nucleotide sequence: TGTGCCAGCAGCTTCCGTTCCGGGACAGTCTCCTACGAGCAGTACTTC.

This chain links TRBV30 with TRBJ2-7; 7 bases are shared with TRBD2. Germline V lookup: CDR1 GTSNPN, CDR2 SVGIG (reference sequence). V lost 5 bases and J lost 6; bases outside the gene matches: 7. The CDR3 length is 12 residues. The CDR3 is CAWGREFSEQYF. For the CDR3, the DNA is TGTGCCTGGGGGCGGGAGTTCAGCGAGCAGTACTTC.

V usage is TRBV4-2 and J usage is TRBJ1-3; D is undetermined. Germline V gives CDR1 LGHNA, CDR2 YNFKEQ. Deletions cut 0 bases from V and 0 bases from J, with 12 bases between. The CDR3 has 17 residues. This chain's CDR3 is CASSQDRPIYSGNTIYF. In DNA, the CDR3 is TGTGCCAGCAGCCAAGACCGCCCCATCTACTCTGGAAACACCATATATTTT.

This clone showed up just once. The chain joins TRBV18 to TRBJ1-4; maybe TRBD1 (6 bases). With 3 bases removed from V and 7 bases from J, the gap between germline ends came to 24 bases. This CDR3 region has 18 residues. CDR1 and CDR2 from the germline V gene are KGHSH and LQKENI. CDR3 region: CASSPQNSVGGVGEKLFF. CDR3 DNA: TGTGCCAGCTCACCTCAAAACTCGGTCGGGGGCGTTGGTGAAAAACTGTTTTTT.

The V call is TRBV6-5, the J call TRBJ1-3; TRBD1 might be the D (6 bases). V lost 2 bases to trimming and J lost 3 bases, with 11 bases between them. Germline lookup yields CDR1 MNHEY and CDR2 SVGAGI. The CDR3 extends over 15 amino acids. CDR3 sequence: CASSYGRGGGNTIYF. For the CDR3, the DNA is TGTGCCAGCAGTTACGGCAGGGGAGGTGGAAACACCATATATTTT.

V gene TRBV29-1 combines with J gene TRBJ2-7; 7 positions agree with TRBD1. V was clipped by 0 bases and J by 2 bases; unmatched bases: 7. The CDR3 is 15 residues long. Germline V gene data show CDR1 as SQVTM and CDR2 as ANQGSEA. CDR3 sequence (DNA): TGCAGCGTTGAAGAAAGGGGGACAGCACCCTACGAGCAGTACTTC. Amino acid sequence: CSVEERGTAPYEQYF.

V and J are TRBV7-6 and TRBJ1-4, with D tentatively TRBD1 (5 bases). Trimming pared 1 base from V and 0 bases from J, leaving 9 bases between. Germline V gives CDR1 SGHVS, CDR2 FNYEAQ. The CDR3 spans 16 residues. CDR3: CASSLVGGATNEKLFF. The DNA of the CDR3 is TGTGCCAGCAGCTTAGTCGGGGGGGCAACTAATGAAAAACTGTTTTTT.

Here the CDR3 reads CASSYPQGGQPQHF. The CDR3 DNA sequence: TGTGCCAGCAGTTACCCCCAGGGTGGTCAGCCCCAGCATTTT. V gene TRBV6-6 combines with J gene TRBJ1-5; D is perhaps TRBD1 (5 bases). The CDR3 runs to 14 residues. Germline CDR1 MNHNY, CDR2 SVGAGI (reference sequence). V was trimmed by 2 bases and J by 6 bases, leaving 11 bases between them.

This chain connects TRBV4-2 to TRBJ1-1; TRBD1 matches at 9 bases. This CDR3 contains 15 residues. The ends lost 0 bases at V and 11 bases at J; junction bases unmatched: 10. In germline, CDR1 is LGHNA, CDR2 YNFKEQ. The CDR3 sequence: CASSQERQGGWRAFF. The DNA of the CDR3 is TGTGCCAGCAGCCAAGAGCGACAGGGGGGGTGGAGGGCTTTCTTT.

The CDR3 protein is CASSSGNSYEQYF. The CDR3 bases are TGTGCCAGCAGTTCAGGCAACTCCTACGAGCAGTACTTC. V gene TRBV28 combines with J gene TRBJ2-7; D is uncertain. Trimming removed 4 bases at V and 0 bases at J, with 7 bases between. Germline V gives CDR1 MDHEN, CDR2 SYDVKM. CDR3 length equals 13 residues.

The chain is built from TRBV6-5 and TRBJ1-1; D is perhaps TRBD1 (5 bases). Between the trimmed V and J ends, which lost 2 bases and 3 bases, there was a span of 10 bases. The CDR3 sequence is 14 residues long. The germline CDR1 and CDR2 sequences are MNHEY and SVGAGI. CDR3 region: CASSYVGGDTEAFF. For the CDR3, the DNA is TGTGCCAGCAGTTACGTGGGGGGGGACACTGAAGCTTTCTTT.

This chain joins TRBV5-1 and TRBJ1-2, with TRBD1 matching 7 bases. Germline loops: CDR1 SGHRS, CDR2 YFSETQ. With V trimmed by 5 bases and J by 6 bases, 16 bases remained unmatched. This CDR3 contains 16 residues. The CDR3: CASSFGNTGVSDGYTF. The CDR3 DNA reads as TGCGCCAGCAGTTTCGGCAATACAGGGGTGAGCGATGGCTACACCTTC. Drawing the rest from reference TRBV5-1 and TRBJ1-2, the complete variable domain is KAGVTQTPRYLIKTRGQQVTLSCSPISGHRSVSWYQQTPGQGLQFLFEYFSETQRNKGNFPGRFSGRQFSNSRSEMNVSTLELGDSALYLCASSFGNTGVSDGYTFGSGTRLTVV.

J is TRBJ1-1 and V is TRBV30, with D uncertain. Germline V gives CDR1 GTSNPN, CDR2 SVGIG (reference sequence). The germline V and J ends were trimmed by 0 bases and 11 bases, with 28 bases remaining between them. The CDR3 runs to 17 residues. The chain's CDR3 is CAWSVGKIGFSNTLAFF. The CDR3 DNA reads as TGTGCCTGGAGTGTAGGAAAGATAGGGTTTTCGAACACTCTGGCTTTCTTT. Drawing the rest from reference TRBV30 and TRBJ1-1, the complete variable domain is SQTIHQWPATLVQPVGSPLSLECTVEGTSNPNLYWYRQAAGRGLQLLFYSVGIGQISSEVPQNLSASRPQDRQFILSSKKLLLSDSGFYLCAWSVGKIGFSNTLAFFGQGTRLTVV.

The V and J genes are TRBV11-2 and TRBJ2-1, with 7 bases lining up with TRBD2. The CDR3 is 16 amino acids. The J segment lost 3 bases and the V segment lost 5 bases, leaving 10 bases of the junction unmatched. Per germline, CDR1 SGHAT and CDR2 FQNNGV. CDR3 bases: TGTGCCAGCAGCCCCCGGGGGGATAGGGTCTACAATGAGCAGTTCTTC. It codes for CASSPRGDRVYNEQFF.

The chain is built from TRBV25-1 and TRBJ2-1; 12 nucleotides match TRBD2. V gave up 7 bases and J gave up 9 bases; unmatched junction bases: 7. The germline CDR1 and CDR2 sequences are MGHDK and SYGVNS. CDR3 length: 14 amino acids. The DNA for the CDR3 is TGTGCCAGCACTAGCGGGAGGGCCTTTGGTGAGCAGTTCTTC. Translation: CASTSGRAFGEQFF.

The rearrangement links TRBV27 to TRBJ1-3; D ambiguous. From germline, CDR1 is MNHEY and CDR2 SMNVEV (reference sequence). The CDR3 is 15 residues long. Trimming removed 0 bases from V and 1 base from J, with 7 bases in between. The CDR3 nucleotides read TGTGCCAGCAGTTTATCAGGGCATTCTGGAAACACCATATATTTT. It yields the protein CASSLSGHSGNTIYF.

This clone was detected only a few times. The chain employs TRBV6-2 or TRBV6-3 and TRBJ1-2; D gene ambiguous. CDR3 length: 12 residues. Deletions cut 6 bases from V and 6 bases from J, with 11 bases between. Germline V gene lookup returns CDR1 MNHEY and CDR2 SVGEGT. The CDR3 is CASSQTSNGYTF. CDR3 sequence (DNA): TGTGCCAGCAGCCAAACAAGTAATGGCTACACCTTC.

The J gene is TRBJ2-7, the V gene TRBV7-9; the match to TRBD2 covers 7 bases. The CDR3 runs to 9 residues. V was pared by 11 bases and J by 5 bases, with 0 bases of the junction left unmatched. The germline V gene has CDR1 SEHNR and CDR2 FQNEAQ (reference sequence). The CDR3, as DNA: TGTGCCGGGAGGGACGAGCAGTACTTC. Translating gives CAGRDEQYF.

The DNA of the CDR3 is TGTGCCAGCAGATTCGGTGGAGGTGTGGACAATGAGCAGTTCTTC. Translation: CASRFGGGVDNEQFF. The J gene is TRBJ2-1, the V gene TRBV27; possibly TRBD2 for D (5 bases). CDR3 length: 15 amino acids. The V gene lost 6 bases and the J gene lost 5 bases, with 17 bases spanning the gap. Germline V CDR1 and CDR2: MNHEY, SMNVEV (reference sequence).

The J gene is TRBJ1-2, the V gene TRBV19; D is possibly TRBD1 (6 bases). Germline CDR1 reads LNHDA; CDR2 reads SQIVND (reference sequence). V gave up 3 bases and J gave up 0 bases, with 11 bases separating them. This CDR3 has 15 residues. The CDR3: CASSISAGANYGYTF. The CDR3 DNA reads TGTGCCAGTAGTATTTCGGCAGGGGCTAACTATGGCTACACCTTC.

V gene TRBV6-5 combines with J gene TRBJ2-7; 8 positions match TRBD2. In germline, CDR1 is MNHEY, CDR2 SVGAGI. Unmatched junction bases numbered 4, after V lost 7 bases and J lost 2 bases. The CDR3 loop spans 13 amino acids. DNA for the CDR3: TGTGCCAGCACGAGCGGGAGTACCTACGAGCAGTACTTC. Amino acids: CASTSGSTYEQYF.

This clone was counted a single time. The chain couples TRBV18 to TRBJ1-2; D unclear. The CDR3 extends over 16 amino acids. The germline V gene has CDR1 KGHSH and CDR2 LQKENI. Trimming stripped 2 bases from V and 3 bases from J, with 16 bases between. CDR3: CASSPWSATRYYGYTF. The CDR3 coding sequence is TGTGCCAGCTCACCATGGTCAGCGACGAGATACTATGGCTACACCTTC.

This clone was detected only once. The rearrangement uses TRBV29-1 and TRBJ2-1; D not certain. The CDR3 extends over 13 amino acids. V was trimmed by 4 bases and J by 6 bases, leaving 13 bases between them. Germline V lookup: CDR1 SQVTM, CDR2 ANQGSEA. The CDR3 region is CSVVWGWGNEQFF. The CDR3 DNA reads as TGCAGCGTTGTCTGGGGATGGGGCAATGAGCAGTTCTTC.

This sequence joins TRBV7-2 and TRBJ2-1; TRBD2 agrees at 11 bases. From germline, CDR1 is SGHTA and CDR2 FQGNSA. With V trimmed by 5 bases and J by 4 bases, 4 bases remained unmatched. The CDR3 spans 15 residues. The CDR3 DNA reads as TGTGCCAGCAGCACGACTAGCGGGGCGTACAATGAGCAGTTCTTC. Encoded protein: CASSTTSGAYNEQFF.